These 27 T cell receptor beta chains were all obtained from the same sample, sequenced in a study of T cell responses to AZD1222 COVID-19 vaccine (dated by TCRdb to the early 2020s). Interpreted using the paper, the time point label stands for: baseline before first vaccination. Library generation was performed with the immunoSEQ multiplex PCR assay. Held by TCRdb, this immuneACCESS table contains in-frame sequences only and omits some clones. Under half of the omission traces to an unresolved V gene where checked; the cause of the rest is unknown. The sample table contains about 55,000 clones; only one count was recorded for roughly 87% of them. The ten largest clones capture around 4% of the sample. The starting material was peripheral blood, obtained on day 0 of AZD1222 vaccination. The receptors here all came from an adult in good health.

V gene TRBV12-5 combines with J gene TRBJ1-3; tentatively, D is TRBD1 (5 bases). The V and J ends lost 6 bases and 6 bases respectively, with 24 bases between them. CDR3 length equals 17 residues. Germline CDR1 LGHNT, CDR2 FRNRAP. The CDR3 DNA is TGTGCTAGTGGCGGTGGGGCTTCGGGGAATCTGGAAAACACCATATATTTT. It encodes CASGGGASGNLENTIYF.

The J gene is TRBJ2-3, the V gene TRBV20-1; TRBD1 matches at 7 bases. Germline CDR1 DFQATT, CDR2 SNEGSKA (reference sequence). The J segment lost 2 bases and the V segment lost 3 bases, leaving 11 bases of the junction unmatched. The CDR3 has 16 residues. CDR3 coding DNA: TGCAGTGCTAGTTCTGTGACAGGGAGTATCACAGATACGCAGTATTTT. Residues: CSASSVTGSITDTQYF.

CDR3 DNA sequence: TGTGCCAGCAGCATGGGGCAGAATACAGATACGCAGTATTTT. It is translated as CASSMGQNTDTQYF. The genes are TRBV5-6 and TRBJ2-3; weak D call: TRBD1 (5 bases). Trimming stripped 4 bases from V and 3 bases from J, with 12 bases between. The CDR3 has 14 residues. Germline CDR1 reads SGHDT; CDR2 reads YYEEEE.

The table lists this clone with a count of one. DNA of the CDR3: TGTGCCAGCAGCCCTCCTACAGGGTCCGGGGAGCTGTTTTTT. Translation gives CASSPPTGSGELFF. The chain couples TRBV9 to TRBJ2-2; weak D call: TRBD1 (6 bases). The V end lost 4 bases, the J end lost 6 bases, and 13 bases lay between the germline ends. Germline CDR1 reads SGDLS; CDR2 reads YYNGEE. The CDR3 has 14 amino acids.

The chain joins TRBV9 to TRBJ2-3, with D tentatively TRBD1 (5 bases). Germline V gene lookup returns CDR1 SGDLS and CDR2 YYNGEE. The CDR3 is 13 amino acids. V was shortened by 0 bases and J by 5 bases, with 7 bases between the two germline ends. CDR3 DNA sequence: TGTGCCAGCAGCGTAGCTGGACAAGATACGCAGTATTTT. The encoded protein is CASSVAGQDTQYF.

V and J are TRBV18 and TRBJ2-5, with 7 bases matching TRBD2. Germline V gene sequence: CDR1 KGHSH, CDR2 LQKENI. V was clipped by 2 bases and J by 4 bases; unmatched bases: 1. CDR3 size: 13 residues. The CDR3 DNA follows: TGTGCCAGCTCACCAGCTAGCGGAGAGACCCAGTACTTC. Its translation: CASSPASGETQYF.

The genes are TRBV7-2 and TRBJ1-2; unclear D gene. The germline V gene has CDR1 SGHTA and CDR2 FQGNSA. The CDR3 runs to 13 residues. V lost 5 bases, J lost 7 bases, and 14 bases lay in between. CDR3 region: CASSLRTVRGYTF. CDR3 in DNA: TGTGCCAGCAGCCTCCGAACAGTTCGTGGCTACACCTTC.

The J gene is TRBJ2-3, the V gene TRBV4-3, with 8 bases lining up with TRBD2. The V gene's germline CDR1 is LGHNA and CDR2 YSLEER. The CDR3 is 16 amino acids. V lost 0 bases, J lost 7 bases, and 9 bases stayed unmatched. CDR3 residues: CASSQERGGLVNTQYF. In DNA form, the CDR3 reads TGCGCCAGCAGCCAAGAACGGGGGGGCCTAGTAAATACGCAGTATTTT.

The rearrangement joins TRBV19 to TRBJ1-3; 9 bases align to TRBD1. This CDR3 is built from 14 residues. J gave up 4 bases and V 3 bases, and 1 base lay outside the gene matches. Germline CDR1 LNHDA, CDR2 SQIVND (reference sequence). CDR3 region: CASSITGGGNTIYF. CDR3 in DNA: TGTGCCAGTAGTATTACAGGGGGCGGAAACACCATATATTTT.

This chain joins TRBV6-5 and TRBJ2-7; TRBD1 matches 7 bases. Per the germline V gene, CDR1 is MNHEY and CDR2 is SVGAGI. The CDR3 runs 12 residues. V lost 3 bases and J lost 5; bases outside the gene matches: 1. Here the CDR3 reads CASSYGTDEQYF. DNA for the CDR3: TGTGCCAGCAGTTATGGGACAGACGAGCAGTACTTC.

The chain employs TRBV7-2 and TRBJ1-1; D gene ambiguous. Per germline, CDR1 SGHTA and CDR2 FQGNSA. The CDR3 runs 17 residues. V was trimmed by 3 bases and J by 8 bases, leaving 25 bases between them. Written as DNA, the CDR3 is TGTGCCAGCAGCTTCTCGGTGGGATCTTTTGACGGACGAGAAGCTTTCTTT. Translation: CASSFSVGSFDGREAFF.

V is TRBV11-3 and J is TRBJ2-3; TRBD2 matches at 7 bases. This CDR3 comprises 16 residues. J was trimmed by 3 bases and V by 3 bases; bases with no gene match: 9. Germline lookup yields CDR1 SGHNT and CDR2 YENEEA. CDR3 bases: TGTGCCAGCAGCTTCGGGGGGACCCATAAGACAGATACGCAGTATTTT. Its translation is CASSFGGTHKTDTQYF.

The J gene is TRBJ1-2, the V gene TRBV4-2; the match to TRBD1 covers 10 bases. Germline assignment: CDR1 LGHNA and CDR2 YNFKEQ. The trim removed 10 bases at V and 3 bases at J, leaving 14 bases unmatched. The CDR3 totals 16 residues. The CDR3 loop reads CATSRGTGVVDYGYTF. For the CDR3, the DNA is TGTGCCACCTCCCGCGGGACAGGGGTCGTGGACTATGGCTACACCTTC.

The rearrangement links TRBV2 to TRBJ1-2; D remains unclear. The germline V gene encodes CDR1 SNHLY and CDR2 FYNNEI. Trimming removed 7 bases from V and 14 bases from J, with 17 bases in between. This CDR3 contains 11 residues. CDR3 in amino acids: CASKGSSTLTF. The DNA for the CDR3 is TGTGCCAGCAAAGGGAGTTCTACCCTTACCTTC.

The chain uses TRBV30 and TRBJ1-1, with D unresolved. The V end lost 0 bases, the J end lost 4 bases, and 9 bases lay between the germline ends. Germline CDR1 is GTSNPN and CDR2 is SVGIG (reference sequence). The CDR3 extends over 13 amino acids. The CDR3 region has the DNA TGTGCCTGGAGTGTACCTGGAAGCACTGAAGCTTTCTTT. The encoded protein is CAWSVPGSTEAFF.

The chain is built from TRBV19 and TRBJ2-6; D is uncertain. CDR3 length equals 14 residues. Germline-derived CDR1 and CDR2 are LNHDA and SQIVND (reference sequence). V was shortened by 8 bases and J by 1 base, with 9 bases between the two germline ends. The CDR3 region has the DNA TGTGCCAGTCAGCCCGGATCTGGGGCCAACGTCCTGACTTTC. Protein: CASQPGSGANVLTF.

J is TRBJ1-2 and V is TRBV2; D call uncertain. The CDR3 consists of 12 residues. Germline CDR1 reads SNHLY; CDR2 reads FYNNEI. The V gene lost 7 bases and the J gene lost 2 bases, with 8 bases spanning the gap. The CDR3 DNA reads TGTGCCAGCAAGGAGGACAACTATGGCTACACCTTC. Amino acids: CASKEDNYGYTF.

This clone was seen a single time. The junction departs from the called germline gene at one end, perhaps through a read error. The rearrangement uses TRBV12-3 or TRBV12-4 and TRBJ1-6; 7 bases fit TRBD1. The CDR3 sequence is 13 residues long. CDR3 protein: CASSPDRVSSLHF. CDR3 nucleotide sequence: TGTGCCAGCAGTCCCGACAGGGTTTCATCCCTCCACTTT.

CDR3 sequence (DNA): TGTGCCACCAGTGATTGGGGCGGGGAAGCTTTCTTT. Amino acid sequence: CATSDWGGEAFF. The chain carries TRBV24-1 and TRBJ1-1; tentatively, D is TRBD1 (5 bases). Trimming shortened V by 2 bases and J by 8 bases, and 8 bases separated the two germline ends. This CDR3 has 12 residues. The germline CDR1 and CDR2 sequences are KGHDR and SFDVKD.

V and J are TRBV5-4 and TRBJ1-4; the D gene is possibly TRBD1 (5 bases). V was clipped by 4 bases and J by 10 bases, with 14 bases between them. Germline V gene lookup returns CDR1 SGHNT and CDR2 YYREEE (reference sequence). The CDR3 has 13 amino acids. For the CDR3, the DNA is TGTGCCAGCAGCCAACAGGCTACAGGAAAACTGTTTTTT. Amino acid sequence: CASSQQATGKLFF.

This clone was detected only a few times. The V gene is TRBV19, the J gene TRBJ1-4; no definite D call. CDR3 length: 15 amino acids. V gave up 6 bases and J gave up 5 bases, with 16 bases separating them. Germline CDR1 reads LNHDA; CDR2 reads SQIVND (reference sequence). The chain's CDR3 is CASRHHSEGNEKLFF. The CDR3 nucleotides are TGTGCCAGTAGACATCACTCCGAGGGAAATGAAAAACTGTTTTTT.

The rearrangement joins TRBV11-2 to TRBJ2-7, with D tentatively TRBD1 or TRBD2 (5 bases each). This CDR3 spans 13 amino acids. CDR1 and CDR2 (germline): SGHAT, FQNNGV. The V end was cut by 6 bases, the J end by 3 bases, with 12 bases between. The CDR3 sequence is CASRGVGRYEQYF. CDR3 bases: TGTGCCAGCAGGGGGGTTGGACGCTACGAGCAGTACTTC.

The genes are TRBV5-5 and TRBJ2-7; D unclear. Between the trimmed V and J ends, which lost 4 bases and 3 bases, there was a span of 11 bases. Germline CDR1 and CDR2: SGHKS and YYEKEE (reference sequence). The CDR3 has 13 residues. For the CDR3, the DNA is TGTGCCAGCAGCACAACCCTGAGCTACGAGCAGTACTTC. Translated, it gives CASSTTLSYEQYF.

The gene calls are TRBV7-9 and TRBJ1-6; no clear D gene. The V gene lost 3 bases and the J gene lost 6 bases, with 12 bases spanning the gap. Germline CDR1 SEHNR, CDR2 FQNEAQ (reference sequence). There are 15 residues in the CDR3. In DNA, the CDR3 is TGTGCCAGCAGCTTTTCTCGCAACAGTAATTCACCCCTCCACTTT. Amino acids: CASSFSRNSNSPLHF.

The V call is TRBV9, the J call TRBJ1-2; D might be TRBD1 (5 bases). This CDR3 is built from 17 residues. The V and J ends lost 1 base and 4 bases respectively, with 20 bases between them. CDR1 and CDR2 from the germline V gene are SGDLS and YYNGEE. In DNA, the CDR3 is TGTGCCAGCAGCGTAAGGAGTTTGGGGCCTTACTCCTATGGCTACACCTTC. This encodes CASSVRSLGPYSYGYTF.

V and J are TRBV5-1 and TRBJ2-7; D gene unclear. Germline lookup yields CDR1 SGHRS and CDR2 YFSETQ. This CDR3 has 13 amino acids. Trimming stripped 0 bases from V and 1 base from J, with 5 bases between. The DNA of the CDR3 is TGCGCCAGCAGCTTGGTTACGTCCTACGAGCAGTACTTC. It is translated as CASSLVTSYEQYF.

A note on this clone: One junction end does not reproduce the germline sequence, and a read error may be involved. The rearrangement links TRBV7-7 to TRBJ2-1, with D possibly matching TRBD2 (6 bases). Germline CDR1 and CDR2: SSHAT and FNYEAQ (reference sequence). The CDR3 has 15 amino acids. The CDR3 DNA reads as TGTGCTAGCAGCTTCGGGGGTGCCAATTACAATGAGCAGTTCTTC. This encodes CASSFGGANYNEQFF.